The 22 T cell receptor beta chains below were found in one sample sequenced in a study of blood T cell repertoires in COVID-19. Clones were sequenced by immunoSEQ multiplex PCR, and TCRdb holds only the in-frame ones, with some missing. Here the sample spans around 300,000 clones, around nine tenths being singletons. Sequenced sample: PBMCs or T cells enriched from blood (not recorded which). The source is a woman aged 55-70 years who had recovered from COVID-19.

V is TRBV9 and J is TRBJ2-5; D may be TRBD2 (7 bases). V was cut by 3 bases and J by 1 base, with 13 bases left in between. The CDR3 runs to 15 residues. CDR1 is SGDLS and CDR2 is YYNGEE in the germline V gene. CDR3 sequence: CASSGGGGPQETQYF. The CDR3 coding sequence is TGTGCCAGCAGCGGAGGCGGGGGCCCCCAAGAGACCCAGTACTTC.

The rearrangement uses TRBV7-9 and TRBJ1-2, with 9 bases that match TRBD1. The CDR3 has 14 residues. With 6 bases clipped from V and 8 bases from J, the junction kept 10 bases outside the gene matches. From germline, CDR1 is SEHNR and CDR2 FQNEAQ (reference sequence). The CDR3 sequence: CASRSGQGLGGYTF. The CDR3 nucleotides are TGTGCCAGCAGGTCGGGACAGGGCCTAGGAGGCTACACCTTC. The entire variable domain, with the rest obtained from reference TRBV7-9 and TRBJ1-2, is as follows: DTGVSQNPRHKITKRGQNVTFRCDPISEHNRLYWYRQTLGQGPEFLTYFQNEAQLEKSRLLSDRFSAERPKGSFSTLEIQRTEQGDSAMYLCASRSGQGLGGYTFGSGTRLTVV.

The genes are TRBV5-1 and TRBJ2-7, with D perhaps matching TRBD2 (6 bases). CDR3 size: 14 residues. V was clipped by 3 bases and J by 6 bases, with 16 bases between them. CDR1 is SGHRS and CDR2 is YFSETQ in the germline V gene. The CDR3 loop is CASSWDPARGEQYF. The CDR3 DNA is TGCGCCAGCAGCTGGGACCCCGCGCGGGGCGAGCAGTACTTC.

The V and J genes are TRBV14 and TRBJ2-3; D is ambiguous. This CDR3 region has 14 residues. Per the germline V gene, CDR1 is SGHDN and CDR2 is FVKESK. V lost 4 bases to trimming and J lost 2 bases, with 10 bases between them. The CDR3 loop reads CASSLSYFTDTQYF. CDR3 DNA sequence: TGTGCCAGCAGCCTATCCTACTTCACAGATACGCAGTATTTT.

The rearrangement uses TRBV7-3 and TRBJ1-5; D not certain. Germline V lookup: CDR1 SGHTA, CDR2 FQGTGA. The CDR3 is 13 residues long. V lost 1 base and J 7 bases, leaving 8 bases between the germline ends. This chain's CDR3 is CASSLNVAQPQHF. The CDR3 nucleotides are TGTGCCAGCAGCTTAAATGTGGCCCAGCCCCAGCATTTT.

The chain combines TRBV7-6 with TRBJ2-1, with 10 bases lining up with TRBD1. Germline assignment: CDR1 SGHVS and CDR2 FNYEAQ. J gave up 8 bases and V 0 bases, and 7 bases lay outside the gene matches. The CDR3 is made up of 16 amino acids. CDR3 loop: CASSLAPGQGSDEQFF. The CDR3, as DNA: TGTGCCAGCAGCTTAGCCCCGGGACAGGGGTCCGATGAGCAGTTCTTC.

About this clone itself: The same CDR3 also results from other DNA sequences found in this sample. The J gene is TRBJ1-3, the V gene TRBV5-1; tentative D call: TRBD1 (5 bases). CDR1 is SGHRS, CDR2 YFSETQ, per germline. The CDR3 contains 14 residues. V was pared by 0 bases and J by 4 bases, with 8 bases between. CDR3 in amino acids: CASSLAGYGNTIYF. The CDR3 nucleotides are TGCGCCAGCAGCTTGGCAGGGTACGGAAACACCATATATTTT.

J is TRBJ2-2 and V is TRBV4-1; D perhaps matches TRBD2 (7 bases). The CDR3 loop spans 20 amino acids. V lost 6 bases to trimming and J lost 0 bases, with 26 bases between them. Germline V gene sequence: CDR1 MGHRA, CDR2 YSYEKL. The CDR3 reads CASRVGQSYTTSSNTGELFF. CDR3 nucleotide sequence: TGCGCCAGCAGAGTTGGACAGAGCTACACGACTAGCTCGAACACCGGGGAGCTGTTTTTT.

The CDR3 loop is CASSLSREVTEAFF. CDR3 sequence (DNA): TGTGCCAGTAGTTTAAGCAGGGAAGTCACTGAAGCTTTCTTT. The chain carries TRBV19 and TRBJ1-1; possibly TRBD1 for D (5 bases). Per the germline V gene, CDR1 is LNHDA and CDR2 is SQIVND (reference sequence). The ends were cut back, 5 bases at V and 4 bases at J, with 14 bases in the middle. The CDR3 spans 14 residues.

CDR3 sequence (DNA): TGTGCCAGCAGTTTACAACTAGCGGGGACAGATACGCAGTATTTT. Its protein is CASSLQLAGTDTQYF. This sequence joins TRBV28 and TRBJ2-3; 10 positions agree with TRBD2. The germline V gene has CDR1 MDHEN and CDR2 SYDVKM. The CDR3 is 15 amino acids. With 2 bases clipped from V and 3 bases from J, the junction kept 2 bases outside the gene matches.

The genes are TRBV9 and TRBJ2-7; perhaps TRBD2 as D (6 bases). The CDR3 has 13 amino acids. Trimming pared 4 bases from V and 6 bases from J, leaving 14 bases between. Per the germline V gene, CDR1 is SGDLS and CDR2 is YYNGEE. The CDR3 loop reads CASSLGLASEQYF. The CDR3 DNA reads as TGTGCCAGCAGCCTGGGGCTAGCGAGCGAGCAGTACTTC.

The genes are TRBV27 and TRBJ2-1, with TRBD2 identical over 15 bases. Trimming took 6 bases from V and 0 from J; bases not matched to a gene: 9. This CDR3 has 19 residues. Germline loops: CDR1 MNHEY, CDR2 SMNVEV (reference sequence). The DNA for the CDR3 is TGTGCCAGCAGCCCTTGGGGACTAGCGGGGGGACGCTCCTACAATGAGCAGTTCTTC. It is translated as CASSPWGLAGGRSYNEQFF.

The chain has TRBV9 and TRBJ2-7; D might be TRBD2 (6 bases). Germline values: CDR1 SGDLS, CDR2 YYNGEE. The CDR3 totals 13 residues. V lost 0 bases, J lost 7 bases, and 11 bases lay in between. DNA of the CDR3: TGTGCCAGCAGCGTAGCTGTCGGAGGGGAGCAGTACTTC. Translated, it gives CASSVAVGGEQYF. Based on the CDR3 plus reference TRBV9 and TRBJ2-7, the full variable domain is DSGVTQTPKHLITATGQRVTLRCSPRSGDLSVYWYQQSLDQGLQFLIQYYNGEERAKGNILERFSAQQFPDLHSELNLSSLELGDSALYFCASSVAVGGEQYFGPGTRLTVT.

The gene calls are TRBV27 and TRBJ1-5; 7 bases map to TRBD1. CDR1 and CDR2 from the germline V gene are MNHEY and SMNVEV (reference sequence). The CDR3 runs 15 residues. Losses at the gene ends were 5 bases for V and 2 bases for J; bases not matched to a gene: 6. This chain's CDR3 is CASSLTGQGNQPQHF. The CDR3 DNA reads as TGTGCCAGCAGTCTAACTGGACAGGGCAATCAGCCCCAGCATTTT.

In DNA, the CDR3 is TGTGCCAGCAGCTTAGGCACCTCGGAGGGAGGCTACACCTTC. It yields the protein CASSLGTSEGGYTF. The chain couples TRBV13 to TRBJ1-2, with no clear D. Germline V gene data show CDR1 as PRHDT and CDR2 as FYEKMQ (reference sequence). Trimming shortened V by 0 bases and J by 8 bases, and 13 bases separated the two germline ends. The CDR3 is 14 residues long.

This chain uses TRBV9 with TRBJ1-6; 9 bases are a match to TRBD1. Trimming removed 4 bases from V and 8 bases from J; junction bases left unmatched: 7. Germline-derived CDR1 and CDR2 are SGDLS and YYNGEE. CDR3 length: 15 residues. The CDR3 reads CASSPKTGGDSPLHF. The CDR3 nucleotides read TGTGCCAGCAGCCCAAAGACAGGGGGTGATTCACCCCTCCACTTT.

This chain connects TRBV5-6 to TRBJ1-4, with 9 nucleotides matching TRBD1. The CDR3 runs to 15 residues. Germline lookup yields CDR1 SGHDT and CDR2 YYEEEE. V shed 3 bases and J 7 bases; nucleotides not matched to a gene: 7. CDR3 sequence (DNA): TGTGCCAGCAGCTGGGGGACAGGGCTTGGTGAAAAACTGTTTTTT. This encodes CASSWGTGLGEKLFF.

The CDR3 region is CASSIRGDDSPLHF. CDR3 DNA: TGTGCCAGTAGTATTCGGGGGGACGATTCACCCCTCCACTTT. The chain couples TRBV19 to TRBJ1-6, with a possible D match to TRBD1 (5 bases). There are 14 residues in the CDR3. V lost 3 bases to trimming and J lost 8 bases, with 11 bases between them. Germline assignment: CDR1 LNHDA and CDR2 SQIVND (reference sequence).

V usage is TRBV6-5 and J usage is TRBJ1-1; tentatively, D is TRBD1 (5 bases). The CDR3 sequence is 14 residues long. The V gene's germline CDR1 is MNHEY and CDR2 SVGAGI. Trimming removed 5 bases at V and 0 bases at J, with 10 bases between. The chain's CDR3 is CASSRDSLNTEAFF. The CDR3 DNA reads as TGTGCCAGCAGTAGAGACAGTCTGAACACTGAAGCTTTCTTT.

J is TRBJ1-1 and V is TRBV5-1; no firm D call. This CDR3 region has 14 residues. Per the germline V gene, CDR1 is SGHRS and CDR2 is YFSETQ. V dropped 4 bases and J dropped 1 base, with 11 bases sitting between them. The CDR3 loop reads CASSHDGGNTEAFF. In nucleotides, the CDR3 is TGCGCCAGCAGCCATGACGGAGGGAACACTGAAGCTTTCTTT.

The J gene is TRBJ2-1, the V gene TRBV5-1; 7 nucleotides line up with TRBD2. Germline V lookup: CDR1 SGHRS, CDR2 YFSETQ. Unmatched junction bases numbered 10, after V lost 5 bases and J lost 5 bases. CDR3 length: 15 amino acids. The CDR3 bases are TGCGCCAGCAGTTCCACCGGGCGGGAGCACAATGAGCAGTTCTTC. This translates into CASSSTGREHNEQFF.

V gene TRBV20-1 combines with J gene TRBJ1-3; D is possibly TRBD1 (5 bases). Germline loops: CDR1 DFQATT, CDR2 SNEGSKA (reference sequence). Deletions cut 3 bases from V and 2 bases from J, with 11 bases between. The CDR3 runs to 14 residues. Written as DNA, the CDR3 is TGCAGTGCTAGTCAGGGCGCAACTGGAAACACCATATATTTT. This encodes CSASQGATGNTIYF.